What follows describes a single T cell receptor beta chain. What it binds is not known. The authors loaded 150 to 250 ng DNA, 25,000 to 30,000 T cell genomes, into sorted-subset replicate PCRs. TCRdb's table, derived via immunoSEQ multiplex PCR, lists solely in-frame clones and lacks some. The sample has roughly 400,000 clones; about 96% are singletons. These data are taken from a study of shared clonotypes between healthy human individuals. Points from the study as a whole: Roughly 5% of naive CD4 clonotypes were common to four donors.

CDR3 length equals 15 residues. Germline CDR1 and CDR2: PRHDT and FYEKMQ (reference sequence). V was clipped by 5 bases and J by 0 bases; unmatched bases: 5. Sequencing used memory CD8+ T cells sorted from blood. Indicated subset: CD45RO+ cells pooled with CCR7-negative TemRA cells. V usage is TRBV13 and J usage is TRBJ2-3, with 7 bases that match TRBD2. This clonotype originated in a man aged 25-40 years in good health. For the CDR3, the DNA is TGTGCCAGCAGCAGGAGAGCGGGGAGCACAGATACGCAGTATTTT. Translating it yields CASSRRAGSTDTQYF.